This T cell receptor (beta chain) was obtained from a study of cytomegalovirus exposure and HLA in healthy donors (dated by TCRdb to about 2017). Notes on the research overall: According to an earlier analysis of several hundred of the donors, 150 million to 200 million T cells yielded 117 million unique TCR beta sequences and 276 Gb of sequence data. Donor age, sex, ethnicity and CMV serostatus were compiled alongside the repertoire data. A later genetic analysis used genome-wide SNP genotypes for about 60% of the roughly 670 donors, treating that subset as a discovery cohort. A later analysis re-examined previously published TCR beta repertoires from roughly 720 donors and added high-resolution HLA genotyping to investigate patterns of TCR occurrence. Every repertoire in the discovery cohort had been generated on one and the same sequencing platform. The study profiled the T cell repertoires of hundreds of subjects by immunosequencing and related them to cytomegalovirus serostatus. An early release that covered 640 HLA-typed donors contained about 300 gigabases of sequencing data and tens of millions of unique TCR sequences. HLA typing included class I and class II loci at four-digit resolution. Among several hundred genotyped donors of the cohort, an average of approximately 200,000 unique TCR beta nucleotide sequences was sequenced per donor, of which about 19% were non-productive. To decide whether each TCR beta V gene segment behaved as functional or pseudogenic, an earlier analysis of fewer than 750 of the donors relied on high-throughput TCR beta sequencing. In addition to the first cohort of 666 subjects, a separate validation cohort of about 120 different subjects was used. The number of donors typed differed by locus, with about 629-630 for A, B, C, DRB1 and DQB1, about 500 for DQA1, 606 for DPA1, and 450 to 480 for DPB1. The study aimed to test whether cataloging public T cell receptors could reveal signatures of past pathogen exposure. Rather than using new phenotypic data, the later analysis identified candidate immune exposures from TCR beta sequences and from how often those sequences occurred across donors. Roughly 5 DR-DQ haplotypes were handled as single units for association and clustering because linkage in the cohort was strong. High-throughput TCR immunosequencing, statistical association of individual TCRs with disease status, and machine learning were combined to predict cytomegalovirus infection status. Of the approximately 370 genotyped donors, roughly 76% were placed in the genetic ancestry cluster associated with self-reported Caucasian donors. Overall results and qualifications from the work: Because HLA typing was unavailable for some donors at each locus, only the typed subset was used in association tests. Only TCR beta chains were sequenced in this cohort, and the absence of alpha or paired-chain data limited detectable features. The authors suggested that the approach could potentially be extended to other disease states and immunological phenotypes. In both the original and validation cohorts, the classifier was reported to diagnose cytomegalovirus status with high specificity and sensitivity. A cluster of highly shared sequence variants was judged likely to be a technical artifact of the sequencing pipeline. An earlier analysis of roughly 570 of the donors showed that most TCR beta V segments appeared in productive rearrangements either about 90% or about 30% of the time, which broadly matched IMGT annotations. According to a later analysis, parvovirus B19, influenza, CMV and Epstein-Barr virus appeared linked to several top co-occurrence clusters. Because counts were too low, 15 to 20 rarely observed V segments, including chromosome 9 orphons, were excluded from the earlier analysis of under 650 of the donors. An association between a missense DCLRE1C variant and V-gene and J-gene trimming of TCR beta chains was found in a later genetic analysis and replicated in an independent cohort. Immune exposure information for the cohort was limited to CMV serostatus. In vitro tests confirmed that a few of the cytomegalovirus-associated TCR beta chains recognize cytomegalovirus antigens. A later genetic analysis reported fewer N-insertions in productive TCRs among donors in an Asian-associated ancestry cluster than the roughly 700-donor mean. Some IMGT-functional V segments, including TRBV6-2 and TRBV6-3, could not be told apart with the 87-base-pair reads, so those segments were excluded. Most CMV-associated TCR beta chains appeared to be HLA-restricted in a later analysis, and the HLA associations seemed to be driven largely by CMV exposure. Assigning TCR associations to individual alleles was difficult when HLA alleles, especially DR and DQ, strongly co-occurred. In a later analysis, the rate of TCR association differed among HLA loci, with DRB1 alleles having the most associated TCRs and HLA-C alleles having the fewest. Most TCR sequences were seen in very few donors, while some public TCRs were found in many individuals. The study listed 164 TCR beta chains as associated with cytomegalovirus. Correlated functional status among segregating V segments might reflect linkage disequilibrium, but an unknown experimental factor could not be ruled out. A further reported finding was that TCR beta sequences accurately predicted the HLA-A and HLA-B alleles for most subjects in the first cohort. In a later analysis, HLA-associated TCR beta chains showed more clonal expansion and lower generation probabilities than non-associated chains that were equally common. Specific HLA alleles were associated with over 15,000 TCR beta sequences at a false discovery rate of 0.05 in a later analysis. The presence/absence analyses assumed that sequencing depth was roughly uniform across donors, and that assumption may not be true.

Library construction relied on the immunoSEQ multiplex PCR assay. The multiplex PCR relied on a mix of 60 forward primers for TCR Vbeta segments and 13 reverse primers for TCR Jbeta segments. A multiplex PCR assay on genomic DNA amplified the CDR3 region of rearranged TCR beta genes. The amplified TCR beta libraries were sequenced on the Illumina HiSeq System as 87-base-pair reads. The authors' analysis ran thus. A later analysis tallied tens of millions of unique TCR beta chains across the 666 repertoires, and approximately 11 million of those chains were shared by two or more donors. To remove PCR and sequencing errors, raw reads were error-corrected and collapsed into unique sequences using a nearest-neighbor algorithm that merged closely related sequences. V, D and J gene segments were assigned by aligning CDR3 sequences to IMGT reference sequences. Each retained sequence needed at least a six-nucleotide match to both a V gene segment and a J gene segment. Rearrangements were called productive when the CDR3 lacked stop codons and stayed in frame with V and J; all others were non-productive. CDR3 was defined by IMGT convention, running from the second conserved V-encoded cysteine to the conserved J-encoded phenylalanine. The earlier analysis of some 580 of the donors excluded any sequence lacking an unambiguous match to a single V gene segment. An earlier analysis of 450 to 650 of the donors called V segments functional above 56.7% productive rearrangements and segregating when the between-donor standard deviation exceeded 5%. To diagnose cytomegalovirus status from the catalog of TCR beta chain sequences, a statistical classification framework was built. A later analysis assigned V and J genes by comparing TCR nucleotide sequences with IMGT/GENE-DB human TR gene sequences. A later analysis assigned CDR3 sequences and most-parsimonious VDJ recombination scenarios with the TCRdist pipeline. In a later analysis, each TCR beta chain was defined by its CDR3 amino acid sequence together with its V-gene family, and reads without a unique V-gene family were excluded. In a later analysis, approximately 640 highly shared, low-generation-probability nucleotide sequences were removed to address suspected cross-contamination and a sequencing artifact. For each public chain, a later analysis derived a clonal expansion index from normalized ranks of inferred template counts within each repertoire. Generation probabilities in a later analysis came from a VDJ recombination model fitted to out-of-frame rearrangements, and those results were checked against IGoR. In a later analysis, hypergeometric tests were used to score TCR-TCR, TCR-HLA and TCR-CMV co-occurrence, with a repertoire-size bias correction applied to TCR pairs. False discovery rates were estimated in a later analysis by permuting HLA or CMV assignments 20 times. A later analysis grouped co-occurring TCRs with DBSCAN, adding TCRdist sequence similarity when clustering within HLA-allele-positive subsets. Co-occurrence clustering excluded repertoires with fewer than 30,000 or more than 120,000 public chains, plus five with anomalous nucleotide sharing. What TCRdb holds here is the immuneACCESS table cut down to in-frame rearrangements. Part of the clones is not present; checked against another copy, under half of the missing clones reflect an unresolved V gene, and the others are unexplained. D and trimming were read from the DNA, whereas the V and J calls and clone size are those reported in that table. A total of roughly 150,000 clones appear in this sample, 85% of them only once. The ten biggest clones cover roughly 2.4% of the sample.

About this clone itself: Its specific antigen is unknown. No much larger clone exists at a distance of one base, and base qualities are not known.

The CDR3, from cysteine to phenylalanine, totals 12 residues. This entry keeps only the CDR3 DNA: 36 bases, framed from base 1. The germline V gene provides CDR1 SGHAT and CDR2 FQNNGV. Cut back by 5 bases and 5 bases, the V and J ends lie 9 bases apart. The cohort comprised several hundred healthy bone marrow donors. All cohort members were sampled while nominally healthy, although unrecorded immune exposures were likely present. The donor was CMV seronegative and belonged to the group of 352 seronegative cohort members. Every donor gave a peripheral blood sample, and the peripheral blood mononuclear cells from that sample were used for TCR beta sequencing. The Qiagen DNeasy Blood Extraction Kit was used to extract genomic DNA from the blood cell samples.

The sequence derives from a woman aged 18-29 years in good health and CMV-seronegative. Sequenced material: PBMCs. This sequence uses TRBV11-2 and TRBJ2-5; the D gene is possibly TRBD1, with 5 bases matching. The nucleotide sequence reads as follows: TGTGCCAGCAGCCCACAGGTGGAGACCCAGTACTTC. It encodes CASSPQVETQYF.